The entry below describes one T cell receptor beta chain. Authors' processing steps: Scientists estimated how many nucleated cells there were by amplifying reference gene primers. Sequencing used immunoSEQ multiplex PCR; TCRdb keeps in-frame clones, though not all of them. V and J calls and clone size come straight from that table; D and trimming were deduced from the DNA. This table holds about 55,000 clones, more than 85% found once. These data come from a study of blood T cell repertoires in COVID-19. Study-level information: The study drew acute and convalescent COVID-19 samples from the United States, Italy and Spain. Nucleic acid was either cDNA or gDNA, and it came from T cells, B-cell-depleted T cells, or PBMCs.

CDR1 and CDR2 from the germline V gene are MNHEY and SVGEGT. After removal of 2 bases from V and 6 bases from J, the junction contained 10 bases not matched to a gene. The CDR3 runs to 15 residues. The specimen was peripheral blood. This sequence originates from a man in his forties or fifties with active COVID-19. The chain carries TRBV6-2 or TRBV6-3 and TRBJ2-7; 7 positions agree with TRBD1. DNA for the CDR3: TGTGCCAGCAGTTACATGACAGGGTCCAAGCGCGAGCAGTACTTC. Protein: CASSYMTGSKREQYF.